The 21 T cell receptor beta chains in this list originate from one sample, sequenced in a study of T cell repertoires in cytomegalovirus infection. From the reads, TCRdb called clonotypes with MiXCR, one entry per CDR3 protein. The sample lists hundreds of thousands of distinct CDR3 sequences; over 9% were seen once. Sequencing used PBMCs. The receptors originated from a human donor in good health (CMV status not recorded). Some clones in this sample may be carry-over from other donors' samples.

This clonotype occurred a few times. This sequence joins TRBV27 and TRBJ2-1; the D is unclear. The germline gives CDR1 MNHEY, CDR2 SMNVEV (reference sequence). This CDR3 has 12 residues. V lost 5 bases and J 9 bases, leaving 11 bases between the germline ends. CDR3 in DNA: TGTGCCAGCAGTCCCTCGGGTGTTGAGCAGTTCTTC. As protein: CASSPSGVEQFF.

This clonotype has more than one count but fewer than ten. The chain joins TRBV5-4 to TRBJ2-3; tentatively, D is TRBD1 or TRBD2 (6 bases each). Trimming removed 4 bases at V and 11 bases at J, with 32 bases between. The germline V gene has CDR1 SGHNT and CDR2 YYREEE (reference sequence). The CDR3 runs to 18 residues. The CDR3 DNA reads TGTGCCAGCAGCCCAACAGGGCGTAGAATAACCGGGGGAGATTGGCAGTATTTT. Translated, it gives CASSPTGRRITGGDWQYF.

This clonotype has a count of ten or more. The chain employs TRBV12-5 and TRBJ2-1; D ambiguous. This CDR3 is built from 12 residues. The V and J ends lost 5 bases and 8 bases respectively, with 10 bases between them. Looked up from germline, CDR1 is LGHNT and CDR2 is FRNRAP. CDR3 residues: CASGINRYEQFF. CDR3 DNA sequence: TGTGCTAGTGGTATCAATAGGTATGAGCAGTTCTTC.

The chain carries TRBV6-6 and TRBJ2-4, with D possibly being TRBD2 (7 bases). Germline values: CDR1 MNHNY, CDR2 SVGAGI (reference sequence). V lost 6 bases to trimming and J lost 1 base, with 16 bases between them. The CDR3 totals 16 residues. CDR3 residues: CASRQGGGAAKNIQYF. The CDR3 coding sequence is TGTGCCAGCAGACAAGGGGGGGGCGCGGCCAAAAACATTCAGTACTTC.

For this clonotype: A read error may account for a junction end that differs from germline. V gene TRBV20-1 combines with J gene TRBJ2-2; 15 bases match TRBD2. Germline-derived CDR1 and CDR2 are DFQATT and SNEGSKA (reference sequence). The CDR3 is 20 residues long. The CDR3 nucleotides read TGCAGTGTTAGAGATCCACAAGGACTAGCGGGAGGGTTGGACACCGGGGAGCTGTTTTTT. Residues: CSVRDPQGLAGGLDTGELFF.

This chain connects TRBV19 to TRBJ2-2; no clear D gene. This CDR3 spans 15 amino acids. Trimming left V 4 bases short and J 3 bases short, with 12 bases between. Per germline, CDR1 LNHDA and CDR2 SQIVND (reference sequence). This CDR3 is CASSTGPPYTGELFF. CDR3 DNA sequence: TGTGCCAGTAGTACCGGGCCCCCTTACACCGGGGAGCTGTTTTTT.

This clonotype has at least ten counts. The V call is TRBV7-9, the J call TRBJ2-5; 10 nucleotides match TRBD2. CDR3 length: 15 amino acids. CDR1 is SEHNR, CDR2 FQNEAQ, per germline (reference sequence). Trimming removed 5 bases from V and 3 bases from J; junction bases left unmatched: 6. The CDR3 here is CASSRRTSGEETQYF. CDR3 nucleotides: TGTGCCAGCAGCCGGAGGACTAGCGGAGAAGAGACCCAGTACTTC.

This clonotype showed up many times. The rearrangement joins TRBV6-1 to TRBJ1-1, with D tentatively TRBD1 (5 bases). The CDR3 extends over 13 amino acids. V was pared by 4 bases and J by 1 base, with 7 bases between. Per germline, CDR1 MNHNS and CDR2 SASEGT. The CDR3: CASSAQGNTEAFF. The CDR3, as DNA: TGTGCCAGCAGTGCTCAGGGGAACACTGAAGCTTTCTTT.

This clonotype was detected many times. This rearrangement joins TRBV20-1 to TRBJ2-7; 10 nucleotides agree with TRBD1. The CDR3 loop spans 13 amino acids. V was pared by 6 bases and J by 2 bases, with 4 bases of the junction left unmatched. The V gene's germline CDR1 is DFQATT and CDR2 SNEGSKA (reference sequence). The CDR3 is CSAAGQGTYEQYF. Written as DNA, the CDR3 is TGCAGTGCGGCGGGACAGGGGACCTACGAGCAGTACTTC.

The chain uses TRBV24-1 and TRBJ2-5; the match to TRBD2 covers 10 bases. V shed 3 bases and J 4 bases; nucleotides not matched to a gene: 7. Germline V gene lookup returns CDR1 KGHDR and CDR2 SFDVKD. The CDR3 has 16 amino acids. This CDR3 is CATSDPGLAPPETQYF. In nucleotides, the CDR3 is TGTGCCACCAGTGATCCGGGACTAGCGCCACCAGAGACCCAGTACTTC.

This clonotype was seen repeatedly, ten times or more. The V gene is TRBV6-1, the J gene TRBJ2-3; 7 nucleotides align to TRBD2. V shed 6 bases, J shed 0 bases, and the junction held 9 bases outside the gene matches. Germline V gene data show CDR1 as MNHNS and CDR2 as SASEGT. The CDR3 loop spans 16 amino acids. The CDR3 bases are TGTGCCAGCAGGGCAGCGGGAACGCTTAGCACAGATACGCAGTATTTT. This gives the protein CASRAAGTLSTDTQYF.

This clonotype turned up a few times. The rearrangement joins TRBV3-1 to TRBJ2-7, with D perhaps matching TRBD2 (5 bases). CDR3 length: 12 amino acids. CDR1 and CDR2 from the germline V gene are LGHDT and YNNKEL (reference sequence). Trimming removed 4 bases from V and 4 bases from J, with 8 bases in between. The CDR3 loop is CASSRSAYEQYF. Written as DNA, the CDR3 is TGTGCCAGCAGCCGTAGCGCTTACGAGCAGTACTTC.

The CDR3 DNA is TGTGCCAGCAGCTCAACAGGGGGCGGTCACTATGGCTACACCTTC. Its translation: CASSSTGGGHYGYTF. The chain carries TRBV5-5 and TRBJ1-2, with TRBD1 matching over 9 bases. Trimming cost V 3 bases and J 3 bases; bases outside gene matches: 6. From germline, CDR1 is SGHKS and CDR2 YYEKEE (reference sequence). The CDR3 has 15 residues.

This clonotype was seen repeatedly, ten times or more. The chain employs TRBV12-5 and TRBJ1-2; D not certain. The V and J ends lost 4 bases and 4 bases respectively, with 19 bases between them. Germline lookup yields CDR1 LGHNT and CDR2 FRNRAP. The CDR3 runs 16 residues. CDR3 in DNA: TGTGCTAGTGGTTCGGACTACTTTGAGATTATCTATGGCTACACCTTC. Translating gives CASGSDYFEIIYGYTF.

About this clonotype: One base away lies a much larger clone, so this may be a sequencing read error. The rearrangement joins TRBV27 to TRBJ2-1; a possible D gene is TRBD2 (6 bases). CDR3 length: 15 amino acids. The germline gives CDR1 MNHEY, CDR2 SMNVEV (reference sequence). CDR3 in amino acids: CASSSRGLESNQQFF. The DNA for the CDR3 is TGTGCCAGCAGTTCAAGGGGACTTGAGAGCAATCAGCAGTTCTTC.

This clonotype was recorded at least ten times. The J gene is TRBJ2-5, the V gene TRBV4-1, with D perhaps being TRBD1 or TRBD2 (5 bases each). The germline V gene has CDR1 MGHRA and CDR2 YSYEKL. CDR3 length: 16 residues. Trimming removed 0 bases from V and 6 bases from J, with 17 bases in between. The CDR3 sequence: CASSQDAGAGGKTQYF. The CDR3 bases are TGCGCCAGCAGCCAAGATGCTGGAGCTGGGGGAAAGACCCAGTACTTC.

This clonotype was seen at least ten times. The chain couples TRBV10-3 to TRBJ1-2, with TRBD1 as a possible D gene (5 bases). The CDR3 covers 13 residues. Trimming took off 6 bases at V and 10 bases at J, with 18 bases between the two ends. Germline loops: CDR1 ENHRY, CDR2 SYGVKD. The chain's CDR3 is CAIRGAQTVDYTF. The CDR3 coding sequence is TGTGCCATCAGAGGGGCCCAGACCGTCGACTACACCTTC.

This clonotype occurred many times. This chain joins TRBV4-2 and TRBJ2-7, with TRBD2 matching 9 bases. The CDR3 sequence is 17 residues long. Germline V CDR1 and CDR2: LGHNA, YNFKEQ. The V and J ends lost 4 bases and 4 bases, in that order; junction bases with no gene match: 14. This chain's CDR3 is CASSLTADSGSLYEQYF. CDR3 DNA sequence: TGTGCCAGCAGCCTCACTGCGGATAGCGGGAGTTTGTACGAGCAGTACTTC.

This clonotype occurred many times. The chain uses TRBV14 and TRBJ1-1; no clear D. Trimming shortened V by 4 bases and J by 4 bases, and 19 bases separated the two germline ends. CDR1 SGHDN and CDR2 FVKESK come from the germline V gene. The length of the CDR3 is 16 residues. CDR3 sequence reads: CASSRTMAAPGTEAFF. For the CDR3, the DNA is TGTGCCAGCAGCCGCACCATGGCAGCCCCGGGCACTGAAGCTTTCTTT.

Notes on this clonotype: An end of the junction does not agree with germline; a read error may underlie this. The rearrangement links TRBV2 to TRBJ2-3; D not resolved. The CDR3 runs to 14 residues. Germline lookup yields CDR1 SNHLY and CDR2 FYNNEI. The CDR3 DNA reads TGTGCCAGCAGTGAATTAGTTGGAACAGATACGCAGTGTTTT. Residues: CASSELVGTDTQCF. Drawing the rest from reference TRBV2 and TRBJ2-3, the complete variable domain is EPEVTQTPSHQVTQMGQEVILRCVPISNHLYFYWYRQILGQKVEFLVSFYNNEISEKSEIFDDQFSVERPDGSNFTLKIRSTKLEDSAMYFCASSELVGTDTQCFGPGTRLTVL.

This clonotype was recorded a few times. The chain combines TRBV6-2 or TRBV6-3 with TRBJ2-2, with TRBD2 matching over 7 bases. V lost 2 bases, J lost 3 bases, and 9 bases stayed unmatched. CDR1 and CDR2 (germline): MNHEY, SVGEGT. The CDR3 loop spans 17 amino acids. The CDR3 protein is CASSYLGSGEDTGELFF. DNA for the CDR3: TGTGCCAGCAGTTACCTCGGGAGCGGGGAAGACACCGGGGAGCTGTTTTTT.